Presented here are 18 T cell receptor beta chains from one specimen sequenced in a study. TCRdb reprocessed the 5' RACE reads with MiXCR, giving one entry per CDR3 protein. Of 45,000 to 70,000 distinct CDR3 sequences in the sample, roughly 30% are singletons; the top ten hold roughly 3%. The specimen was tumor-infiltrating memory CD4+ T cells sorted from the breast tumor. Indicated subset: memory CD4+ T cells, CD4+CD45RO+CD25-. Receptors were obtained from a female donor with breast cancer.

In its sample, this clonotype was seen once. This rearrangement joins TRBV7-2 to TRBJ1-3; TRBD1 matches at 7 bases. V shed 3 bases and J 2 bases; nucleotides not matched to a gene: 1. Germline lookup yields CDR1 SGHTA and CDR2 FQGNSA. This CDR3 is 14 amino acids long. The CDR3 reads CASSLQGAGNTIYF. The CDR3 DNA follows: TGTGCCAGCAGCTTGCAGGGGGCTGGAAACACCATATATTTT. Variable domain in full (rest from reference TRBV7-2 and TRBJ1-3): GAGVSQSPSNKVTEKGKDVELRCDPISGHTALYWYRQSLGQGLEFLIYFQGNSAPDKSGLPSDRFSAERTGGSVSTLTIQRTQQEDSAVYLCASSLQGAGNTIYFGEGSWLTVV.

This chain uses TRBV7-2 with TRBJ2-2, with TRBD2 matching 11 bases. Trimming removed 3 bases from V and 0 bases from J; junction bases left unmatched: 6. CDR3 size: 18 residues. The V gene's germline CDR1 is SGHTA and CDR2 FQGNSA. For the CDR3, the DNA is TGTGCCAGCAGCTTCCTCCGGACTAGCGGGCCGAACACCGGGGAGCTGTTTTTT. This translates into CASSFLRTSGPNTGELFF.

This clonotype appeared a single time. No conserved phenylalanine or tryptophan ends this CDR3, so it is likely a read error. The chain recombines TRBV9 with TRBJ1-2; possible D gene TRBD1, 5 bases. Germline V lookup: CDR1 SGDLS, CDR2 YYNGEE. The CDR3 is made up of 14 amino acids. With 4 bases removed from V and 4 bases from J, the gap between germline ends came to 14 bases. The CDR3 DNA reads TGTGCCAGCAGCTCTGAGGGACGGACCTATGGCTACACCATC. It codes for CASSSEGRTYGYTI.

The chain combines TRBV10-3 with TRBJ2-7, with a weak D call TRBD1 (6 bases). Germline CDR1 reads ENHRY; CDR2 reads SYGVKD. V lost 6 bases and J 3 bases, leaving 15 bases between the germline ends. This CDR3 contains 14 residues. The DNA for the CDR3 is TGTGCCATCAGCTCCGGGACAAGGGGCTACGAGCAGTACTTC. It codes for CAISSGTRGYEQYF.

CDR3 amino acids: CASSVDAGQGPYQPQHF. The DNA for the CDR3 is TGTGCCAGCAGCGTAGATGCGGGACAGGGGCCTTATCAGCCCCAGCATTTT. The chain recombines TRBV9 with TRBJ1-5, with TRBD1 identical over 10 bases. The germline gives CDR1 SGDLS, CDR2 YYNGEE. V lost 0 bases and J lost 5; bases outside the gene matches: 8. This CDR3 is built from 17 residues.

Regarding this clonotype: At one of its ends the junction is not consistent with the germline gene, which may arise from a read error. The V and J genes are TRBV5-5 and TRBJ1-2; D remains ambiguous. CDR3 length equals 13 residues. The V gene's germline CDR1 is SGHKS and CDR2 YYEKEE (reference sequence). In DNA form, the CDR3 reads TGTGCCAGCGGCTTGGGATGGAACTATGGCTACACCTTC. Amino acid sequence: CASGLGWNYGYTF.

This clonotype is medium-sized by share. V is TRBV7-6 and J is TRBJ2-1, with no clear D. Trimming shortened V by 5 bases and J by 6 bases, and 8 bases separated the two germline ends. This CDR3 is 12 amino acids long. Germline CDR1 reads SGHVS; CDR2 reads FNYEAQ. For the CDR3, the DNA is TGTGCCAGCAGCGCAACTGGCAATGAGCAGTTCTTC. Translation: CASSATGNEQFF.

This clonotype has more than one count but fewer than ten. CDR3 bases: TGCGCCAGCAGCTTGTCGGGACGCAATGAGCAGTTCTTC. Translated, it gives CASSLSGRNEQFF. The V gene is TRBV5-1, the J gene TRBJ2-1; D is perhaps TRBD1 or TRBD2 (5 bases each). Germline CDR1 SGHRS, CDR2 YFSETQ. V was cut by 1 base and J by 6 bases, with 8 bases left in between. The CDR3 contains 13 residues.

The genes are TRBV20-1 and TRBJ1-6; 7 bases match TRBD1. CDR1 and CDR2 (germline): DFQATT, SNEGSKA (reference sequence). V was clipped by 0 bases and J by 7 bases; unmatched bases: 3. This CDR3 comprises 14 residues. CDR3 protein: CSAREAQGNSPLHF. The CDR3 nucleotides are TGCAGTGCTAGAGAGGCACAGGGGAATTCACCCCTCCACTTT.

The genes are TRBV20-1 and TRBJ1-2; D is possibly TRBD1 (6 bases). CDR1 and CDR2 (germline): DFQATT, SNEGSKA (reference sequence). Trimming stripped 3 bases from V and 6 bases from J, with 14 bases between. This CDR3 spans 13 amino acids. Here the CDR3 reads CSASSGGADGYTF. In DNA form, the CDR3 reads TGCAGTGCTAGTAGCGGGGGCGCGGATGGCTACACCTTC.

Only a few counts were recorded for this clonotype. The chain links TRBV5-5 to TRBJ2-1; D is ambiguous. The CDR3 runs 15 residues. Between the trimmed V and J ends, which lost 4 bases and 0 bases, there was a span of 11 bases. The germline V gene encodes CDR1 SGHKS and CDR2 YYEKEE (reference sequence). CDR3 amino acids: CASSLQTPSYNEQFF. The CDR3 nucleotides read TGTGCCAGCAGCCTCCAGACACCCTCCTACAATGAGCAGTTCTTC. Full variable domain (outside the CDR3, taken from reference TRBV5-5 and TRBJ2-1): DAGVTQSPTHLIKTRGQQVTLRCSPISGHKSVSWYQQVLGQGPQFIFQYYEKEERGRGNFPDRFSARQFPNYSSELNVNALLLGDSALYLCASSLQTPSYNEQFFGPGTRLTVL.

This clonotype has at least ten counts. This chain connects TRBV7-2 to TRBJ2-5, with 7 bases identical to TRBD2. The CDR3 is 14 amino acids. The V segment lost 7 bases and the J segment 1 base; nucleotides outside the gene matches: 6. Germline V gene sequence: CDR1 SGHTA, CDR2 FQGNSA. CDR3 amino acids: CASTGQRGQETQYF. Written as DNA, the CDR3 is TGTGCCAGCACGGGCCAGCGGGGCCAAGAGACCCAGTACTTC.

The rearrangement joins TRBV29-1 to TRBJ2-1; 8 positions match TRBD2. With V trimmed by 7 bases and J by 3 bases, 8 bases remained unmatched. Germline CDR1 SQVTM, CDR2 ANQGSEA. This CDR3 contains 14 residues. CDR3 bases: TGCAGCGCAGGCGGGAGGTGGGGCTACAATGAGCAGTTCTTC. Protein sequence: CSAGGRWGYNEQFF.

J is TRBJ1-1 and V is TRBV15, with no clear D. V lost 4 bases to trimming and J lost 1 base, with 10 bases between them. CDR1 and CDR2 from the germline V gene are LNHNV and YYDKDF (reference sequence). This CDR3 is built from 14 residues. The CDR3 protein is CATSTRGGNTEAFF. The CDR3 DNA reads TGTGCCACCAGCACCCGGGGAGGGAACACTGAAGCTTTCTTT.

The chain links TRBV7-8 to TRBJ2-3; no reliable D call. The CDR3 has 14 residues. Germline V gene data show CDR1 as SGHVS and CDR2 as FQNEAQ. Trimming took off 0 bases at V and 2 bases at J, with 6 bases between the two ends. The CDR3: CASSLAATTDTQYF. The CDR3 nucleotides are TGTGCCAGCAGCTTAGCGGCCACCACAGATACGCAGTATTTT.

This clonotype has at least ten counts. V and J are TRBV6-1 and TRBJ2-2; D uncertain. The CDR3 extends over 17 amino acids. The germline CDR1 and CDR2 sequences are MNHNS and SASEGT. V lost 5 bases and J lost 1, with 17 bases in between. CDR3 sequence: CASSTAPLLGNTGELFF. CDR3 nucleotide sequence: TGTGCCAGCAGTACCGCCCCCCTTTTGGGGAACACCGGGGAGCTGTTTTTT.

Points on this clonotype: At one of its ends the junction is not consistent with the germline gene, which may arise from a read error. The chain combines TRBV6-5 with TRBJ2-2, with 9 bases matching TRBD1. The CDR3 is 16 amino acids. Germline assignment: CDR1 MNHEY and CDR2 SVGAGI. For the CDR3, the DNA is TGTCCCAGCAGTTCGCCGGGACAGGGGAACACCGGGGAGCTGTTTTTT. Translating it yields CPSSSPGQGNTGELFF.

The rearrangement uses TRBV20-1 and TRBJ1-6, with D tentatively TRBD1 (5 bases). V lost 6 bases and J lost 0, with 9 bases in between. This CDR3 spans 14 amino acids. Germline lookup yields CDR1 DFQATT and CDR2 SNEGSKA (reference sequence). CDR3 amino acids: CSATDSSYNSPLHF. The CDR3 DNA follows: TGCAGTGCCACCGACAGCTCCTATAATTCACCCCTCCACTTT.